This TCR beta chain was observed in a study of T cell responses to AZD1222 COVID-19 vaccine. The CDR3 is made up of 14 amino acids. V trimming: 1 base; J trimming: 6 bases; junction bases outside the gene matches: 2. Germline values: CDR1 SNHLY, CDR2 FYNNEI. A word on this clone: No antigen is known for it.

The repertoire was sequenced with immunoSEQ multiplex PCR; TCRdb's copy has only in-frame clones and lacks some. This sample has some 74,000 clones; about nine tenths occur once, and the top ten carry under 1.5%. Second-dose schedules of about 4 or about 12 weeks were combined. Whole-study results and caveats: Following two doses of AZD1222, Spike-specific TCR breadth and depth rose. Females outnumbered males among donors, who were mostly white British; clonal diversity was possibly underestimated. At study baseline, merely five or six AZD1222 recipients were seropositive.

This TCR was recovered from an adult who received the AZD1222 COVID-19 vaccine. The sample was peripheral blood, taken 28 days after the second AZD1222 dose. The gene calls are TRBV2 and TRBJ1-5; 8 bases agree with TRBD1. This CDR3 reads CASSEGQGAQPQHF. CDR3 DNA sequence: TGTGCCAGCAGTGAAGGGCAGGGGGCTCAGCCCCAGCATTTT.